A single sample is the source of the 18 T cell receptor beta chains below, sequenced in a study of T cell repertoires in cytomegalovirus infection. These receptors lack a known antigen. Using its own MiXCR run on the reads, TCRdb lists one record per CDR3 protein. The sample yields about 160,000 distinct CDR3 sequences, roughly 20% seen once. The source was CD8+ T cells from cultured PBMCs, collected from culture after CMV antigen stimulation. The receptors were sampled from a human donor in good health (CMV status not recorded). Some clones in this sample may be carry-over from other donors' samples.

This clonotype was counted between two and nine times. The gene calls are TRBV28 and TRBJ1-4; D gene ambiguous. The germline V gene has CDR1 MDHEN and CDR2 SYDVKM. The CDR3 is 16 residues long. The ends were cut back, 4 bases at V and 0 bases at J, with 12 bases in the middle. The CDR3 DNA reads TGTGCCAGCAGTTCTTCTAGAGAGACAACTAATGAAAAACTGTTTTTT. Residues: CASSSSRETTNEKLFF.

This chain uses TRBV7-7 with TRBJ1-2; TRBD1 matches 10 bases. The V gene's germline CDR1 is SSHAT and CDR2 FNYEAQ (reference sequence). The CDR3 loop spans 17 amino acids. The junction had 13 bases not matched to a gene; V was cut back by 3 bases and J by 6 bases. For the CDR3, the DNA is TGTGCCAGCAGCTTCTTGACAGGGGGCATCCCCCTGGATGGCTACACCTTC. Translation gives CASSFLTGGIPLDGYTF.

This clonotype showed up many times. The gene calls are TRBV15 and TRBJ2-5, with 13 nucleotides matching TRBD2. Germline lookup yields CDR1 LNHNV and CDR2 YYDKDF (reference sequence). The CDR3 length is 16 residues. V shed 2 bases, J shed 3 bases, and the junction held 3 bases outside the gene matches. The CDR3 sequence is CATSRPGTSGEETQYF. The CDR3 DNA sequence: TGTGCCACCAGCAGACCAGGGACTAGCGGGGAAGAGACCCAGTACTTC. The complete variable domain, with remaining parts taken from reference TRBV15 and TRBJ2-5, reads DAMVIQNPRYQVTQFGKPVTLSCSQTLNHNVMYWYQQKSSQAPKLLFHYYDKDFNNEADTPDNFQSRRPNTSFCFLDIRSPGLGDTAMYLCATSRPGTSGEETQYFGPGTRLLVL.

The gene calls are TRBV25-1 and TRBJ2-7, with 9 bases lining up with TRBD2. Losses at the gene ends were 3 bases for V and 1 base for J; bases not matched to a gene: 4. Germline V gives CDR1 MGHDK, CDR2 SYGVNS. This CDR3 has 15 amino acids. The CDR3 spells CASSEVAGGSYEQYF. The CDR3 coding sequence is TGTGCCAGCAGTGAGGTGGCGGGGGGGTCCTACGAGCAGTACTTC.

This clonotype was counted between two and nine times. The CDR3 here is CASSYSYQGGAYNEQFF. In DNA, the CDR3 is TGTGCCAGCAGTTACTCGTACCAGGGGGGTGCCTACAATGAGCAGTTCTTC. This chain connects TRBV6-5 to TRBJ2-1; tentatively, D is TRBD1 (7 bases). The CDR3 has 17 residues. V was clipped by 0 bases and J by 2 bases, with 14 bases between them. Germline V gene lookup returns CDR1 MNHEY and CDR2 SVGAGI.

The V call is TRBV12-3 or TRBV12-4, the J call TRBJ1-2, with unresolved D. The V gene lost 3 bases and the J gene lost 4 bases, with 12 bases spanning the gap. This CDR3 is built from 14 residues. CDR3 amino acids: CASSLSALLYGYTF. The CDR3, as DNA: TGTGCCAGCAGTTTGTCCGCTCTCCTCTATGGCTACACCTTC.

This chain connects TRBV13 to TRBJ2-1; D remains ambiguous. The CDR3 has 16 residues. The germline V and J ends were trimmed by 5 bases and 5 bases, with 19 bases remaining between them. The germline V gene has CDR1 PRHDT and CDR2 FYEKMQ (reference sequence). Here the CDR3 reads CASSTLTITGHNEQFF. The CDR3 coding sequence is TGTGCCAGCAGCACCCTTACAATCACCGGTCACAATGAGCAGTTCTTC. The whole variable domain, filled in from reference TRBV13 and TRBJ2-1, reads AAGVIQSPRHLIKEKRETATLKCYPIPRHDTVYWYQQGPGQDPQFLISFYEKMQSDKGSIPDRFSAQQFSDYHSELNMSSLELGDSALYFCASSTLTITGHNEQFFGPGTRLTVL.

This clonotype was observed a few times. The V call is TRBV19, the J call TRBJ1-2; possibly TRBD1 for D (6 bases). The CDR3 loop spans 16 amino acids. Germline V lookup: CDR1 LNHDA, CDR2 SQIVND (reference sequence). V gave up 1 base and J gave up 1 base, with 13 bases separating them. The CDR3 is CASSIGSQGVNYGYTF. DNA of the CDR3: TGTGCCAGTAGTATAGGATCACAGGGTGTTAACTATGGCTACACCTTC.

The chain uses TRBV6-1 and TRBJ2-7, with D perhaps given as TRBD1 or TRBD2 (5 bases each). The CDR3 loop spans 18 amino acids. Looked up from germline, CDR1 is MNHNS and CDR2 is SASEGT. Trimming left V 0 bases short and J 5 bases short, with 23 bases between. The CDR3 region is CASSEARSGAMGRNEQYF. CDR3 DNA: TGTGCCAGCAGTGAAGCAAGAAGTGGGGCAATGGGGAGAAACGAGCAGTACTTC.

V and J are TRBV19 and TRBJ1-6; tentatively, D is TRBD1 (6 bases). CDR3 length: 13 residues. V dropped 8 bases and J dropped 9 bases, with 14 bases sitting between them. Germline V lookup: CDR1 LNHDA, CDR2 SQIVND (reference sequence). The chain's CDR3 is CASSLGQLSPLHF. The CDR3 DNA is TGTGCCAGTTCCCTCGGACAGCTTTCACCCCTCCACTTT.

V gene TRBV6-5 combines with J gene TRBJ1-2, with D unclear. The CDR3 is made up of 13 amino acids. Germline CDR1 reads MNHEY; CDR2 reads SVGAGI. V was clipped by 3 bases and J by 2 bases, with 7 bases between them. CDR3 protein: CASSYDRNYGYTF. CDR3 nucleotide sequence: TGTGCCAGCAGTTATGATCGGAACTATGGCTACACCTTC.

The J gene is TRBJ2-1, the V gene TRBV7-2; tentatively, D is TRBD1 or TRBD2 (5 bases each). Trimming cost V 1 base and J 7 bases, with 8 bases left between them. The CDR3 covers 13 residues. Germline assignment: CDR1 SGHTA and CDR2 FQGNSA. The DNA for the CDR3 is TGTGCCAGCAGCTTAGGGGGGAGTAATGAGCAGTTCTTC. Translated: CASSLGGSNEQFF.

This clonotype was detected only a few times. The chain combines TRBV7-2 with TRBJ1-5; D not resolved. Germline CDR1 and CDR2: SGHTA and FQGNSA. The CDR3 is 14 amino acids. Trimming removed 1 base at V and 3 bases at J, with 7 bases between. The CDR3 nucleotides read TGTGCCAGCAGCTTAGAAGGTGACAATCAGCCCCAGCATTTT. The encoded protein is CASSLEGDNQPQHF.

The chain links TRBV7-8 to TRBJ1-2; unclear D gene. V was pared by 4 bases and J by 8 bases, with 11 bases between. In germline, CDR1 is SGHVS, CDR2 FQNEAQ. The CDR3 is 12 amino acids. The CDR3 nucleotides read TGTGCCAGCAGCTCCCTTCCGGAAGGCTACACCTTC. Its translation: CASSSLPEGYTF.

This clonotype has just a few counts. This chain uses TRBV4-1 with TRBJ2-1; tentative D call: TRBD1 (6 bases). The CDR3 covers 14 residues. Germline V lookup: CDR1 MGHRA, CDR2 YSYEKL. V lost 1 base and J lost 10, with 14 bases in between. Here the CDR3 DNA reads TGCGCCAGCAGCCAAGTTTCTGACAGGTGGGAGCAGTTCTTC. Encoded protein: CASSQVSDRWEQFF.

In this sample, this clonotype turned up a few times. The genes are TRBV12-5 and TRBJ2-7, with no clear D. V lost 0 bases and J lost 2, with 8 bases in between. From germline, CDR1 is LGHNT and CDR2 FRNRAP. The CDR3 has 14 amino acids. The CDR3 DNA sequence: TGTGCTAGTGGTTTGGTACTTTCCCCCTACGAGCAGTACTTC. Translating gives CASGLVLSPYEQYF.

The gene calls are TRBV6-5 and TRBJ1-3, with 10 positions matching TRBD1. CDR1 and CDR2 (germline): MNHEY, SVGAGI. This CDR3 spans 18 amino acids. With V trimmed by 0 bases and J by 0 bases, 5 bases remained unmatched. This CDR3 reads CASSYSRDRGPSGNTIYF. The CDR3 nucleotides are TGTGCCAGCAGTTACTCCAGGGACAGGGGACCCTCTGGAAACACCATATATTTT.

This clonotype was recorded a few times. The rearrangement links TRBV6-2 or TRBV6-3 to TRBJ2-5, with 8 bases matching TRBD1. This CDR3 is 16 amino acids long. The V segment lost 7 bases and the J segment 5 bases; nucleotides outside the gene matches: 15. Looked up from germline, CDR1 is MNHEY and CDR2 is SVGEGT. The CDR3 loop is CASTYREGQDEETQYF. The CDR3 DNA sequence: TGTGCCAGCACCTACCGCGAGGGACAGGATGAGGAGACCCAGTACTTC.